These 23 T cell receptor beta chains came from one sample sequenced in a study of T cell repertoires in cytomegalovirus infection. TCRdb independently ran MiXCR on the reads; one entry per CDR3 protein. Seen here are about 900,000 distinct CDR3 sequences, roughly a third observed once, and the top ten hold around an eighth. These receptors have no known antigen. Sequencing used cultured CD8+ T cells from PBMCs, obtained from culture after CMV antigen stimulation. The receptors originated from a human donor in good health (CMV status not recorded). Some clones in this sample may be carry-over from other donors' samples.

The CDR3 region has the DNA TGTGCCAGCAGTTCCACAACCTGGACAGGTCCCGGGGAGCTGTTTTTT. Residues: CASSSTTWTGPGELFF. The gene calls are TRBV28 and TRBJ2-2; 7 positions agree with TRBD1. CDR3 size: 16 residues. Germline values: CDR1 MDHEN, CDR2 SYDVKM. Trimming took 4 bases from V and 6 from J; bases not matched to a gene: 11.

This clonotype was counted at least ten times. The rearrangement uses TRBV6-2 or TRBV6-3 and TRBJ2-4, with TRBD1 matching over 7 bases. The CDR3 has 14 amino acids. V shed 6 bases, J shed 0 bases, and the junction held 2 bases outside the gene matches. Germline lookup yields CDR1 MNHEY and CDR2 SVGEGT. CDR3 sequence: CASRQGPAKNIQYF. The CDR3 DNA follows: TGTGCCAGCAGACAGGGGCCAGCCAAAAACATTCAGTACTTC.

This sequence joins TRBV4-3 and TRBJ2-2, with no clear D. V lost 4 bases, J lost 0 bases, and 9 bases lay in between. Germline lookup yields CDR1 LGHNA and CDR2 YSLEER. This CDR3 is 15 amino acids long. DNA of the CDR3: TGCGCCAGCAGCCTACACAGTGCGAACACCGGGGAGCTGTTTTTT. It yields the protein CASSLHSANTGELFF.

V usage is TRBV7-9 and J usage is TRBJ1-5; a possible D gene is TRBD1 (5 bases). The CDR3 extends over 17 amino acids. Germline CDR1 is SEHNR and CDR2 is FQNEAQ (reference sequence). The ends were cut back, 4 bases at V and 1 base at J, with 17 bases in the middle. This CDR3 is CASSSTIGAPSNQPQHF. The CDR3 DNA reads as TGTGCCAGCAGCTCGACCATAGGGGCTCCCAGCAATCAGCCCCAGCATTTT.

V usage is TRBV6-1 and J usage is TRBJ2-1; TRBD2 is a possible D gene (7 bases). Deletions cut 8 bases from V and 3 bases from J, with 14 bases between. This CDR3 region has 14 residues. Germline V gives CDR1 MNHNS, CDR2 SASEGT. The chain's CDR3 is CASCVGGVYNEQFF. In DNA form, the CDR3 reads TGTGCCAGCTGCGTAGGGGGGGTCTACAATGAGCAGTTCTTC.

This chain connects TRBV5-1 to TRBJ2-5; unclear D gene. The germline gives CDR1 SGHRS, CDR2 YFSETQ. This CDR3 has 16 amino acids. The V end lost 0 bases, the J end lost 2 bases, and 14 bases lay between the germline ends. CDR3 in amino acids: CASSLVSVDLQETQYF. CDR3 DNA: TGCGCCAGCAGCTTGGTTTCCGTTGATCTACAAGAGACCCAGTACTTC.

The J gene is TRBJ1-2, the V gene TRBV7-9; 10 bases line up with TRBD1. V was pared by 0 bases and J by 6 bases, with 4 bases of the junction left unmatched. Per the germline V gene, CDR1 is SEHNR and CDR2 is FQNEAQ (reference sequence). The CDR3 sequence is 15 residues long. CDR3 amino acids: CASSLARDRGDGYTF. The CDR3 coding sequence is TGTGCCAGCAGCTTAGCGAGGGACAGGGGCGATGGCTACACCTTC.

This clonotype came up many times. This chain links TRBV6-2 or TRBV6-3 with TRBJ2-7; D is undetermined. The V gene's germline CDR1 is MNHEY and CDR2 SVGEGT. V was trimmed by 7 bases and J by 3 bases, leaving 16 bases between them. The CDR3 totals 14 residues. The CDR3 spells CASTDPGAFYEQYV. In nucleotides, the CDR3 is TGTGCCAGCACCGACCCCGGAGCCTTCTACGAGCAGTACGTC.

This clonotype turned up a few times. This rearrangement joins TRBV11-2 to TRBJ2-3; D remains unclear. Looked up from germline, CDR1 is SGHAT and CDR2 is FQNNGV. The CDR3 runs 15 residues. With 0 bases removed from V and 2 bases from J, the gap between germline ends came to 9 bases. The DNA for the CDR3 is TGTGCCAGCAGCTTAGAGTTTGACCACACAGATACGCAGTATTTT. Its protein product is CASSLEFDHTDTQYF.

The chain links TRBV2 to TRBJ1-2; a weak D match, TRBD1 (5 bases). The germline V gene encodes CDR1 SNHLY and CDR2 FYNNEI. V gave up 4 bases and J gave up 3 bases, with 18 bases separating them. CDR3 length: 16 amino acids. The chain's CDR3 is CASSGGDAPAHYGYTF. In nucleotides, the CDR3 is TGTGCCAGCAGTGGGGGGGACGCCCCAGCCCACTATGGCTACACCTTC.

This clonotype has more than one count but fewer than ten. V and J are TRBV7-6 and TRBJ1-2; D unresolved. This CDR3 is built from 13 residues. Germline assignment: CDR1 SGHVS and CDR2 FNYEAQ. V was pared by 5 bases and J by 1 base, with 8 bases between. CDR3 amino acids: CASSDTINYGYTF. CDR3 bases: TGTGCCAGCAGCGATACCATTAACTATGGCTACACCTTC.

This clonotype was seen at least ten times. This chain links TRBV7-2 with TRBJ2-7, with 12 bases matching TRBD2. The germline gives CDR1 SGHTA, CDR2 FQGNSA. V lost 5 bases and J lost 4; bases outside the gene matches: 9. The CDR3 sequence is 16 residues long. CDR3 in amino acids: CASSPPTSGGEYEQYF. The CDR3 DNA reads TGTGCCAGCAGCCCTCCGACTAGCGGGGGTGAGTACGAGCAGTACTTC.

There are a few counts of this clonotype. The rearrangement links TRBV29-1 to TRBJ1-2; a weak D match, TRBD1 (5 bases). Deletions cut 0 bases from V and 6 bases from J, with 14 bases between. The length of the CDR3 is 14 residues. The germline V gene encodes CDR1 SQVTM and CDR2 ANQGSEA. The CDR3 DNA sequence: TGCAGCGTTGAAGATTATCGGGGGGAGGATGGCTACACCTTC. Amino acid sequence: CSVEDYRGEDGYTF.

The chain carries TRBV20-1 and TRBJ2-7, with 11 bases fitting TRBD1. Trimming removed 6 bases from V and 0 bases from J; junction bases left unmatched: 13. Per the germline V gene, CDR1 is DFQATT and CDR2 is SNEGSKA (reference sequence). The CDR3 loop spans 17 amino acids. CDR3 protein: CSASDRGRLVSSYEQYV. The DNA for the CDR3 is TGCAGTGCCTCGGACAGGGGGCGCCTTGTGAGCTCCTACGAGCAGTACGTC.

V is TRBV28 and J is TRBJ2-7, with 8 bases identical to TRBD1. The CDR3 extends over 18 amino acids. Trimming took 4 bases from V and 7 from J; bases not matched to a gene: 21. CDR1 and CDR2 from the germline V gene are MDHEN and SYDVKM. CDR3 coding DNA: TGTGCCAGCAGTTCCACACATCTACAGGGGGTTGTTTTTTCTGAGCAGTACTTC. Its translation is CASSSTHLQGVVFSEQYF. The entire variable domain, with the rest obtained from reference TRBV28 and TRBJ2-7, is as follows: DVKVTQSSRYLVKRTGEKVFLECVQDMDHENMFWYRQDPGLGLRLIYFSYDVKMKEKGDIPEGYSVSREKKERFSLILESASTNQTSMYLCASSSTHLQGVVFSEQYFGPGTRLTVT.

The table lists this clonotype with a few counts. The chain couples TRBV12-5 to TRBJ2-2; a possible D gene is TRBD1 (6 bases). The CDR3 consists of 15 residues. Between the trimmed V and J ends, which lost 1 base and 6 bases, there was a span of 12 bases. CDR1 is LGHNT, CDR2 FRNRAP, per germline. The CDR3 DNA is TGTGCTAGTGGTTTGGACTGGGACACCGCCGGGGAGCTGTTTTTT. This codes for CASGLDWDTAGELFF. The full variable domain, its missing parts supplied by reference TRBV12-5 and TRBJ2-2, is DARVTQTPRHKVTEMGQEVTMRCQPILGHNTVFWYRQTMMQGLELLAYFRNRAPLDDSGMPKDRFSAEMPDATLATLKIQPSEPRDSAVYFCASGLDWDTAGELFFGEGSRLTVL.

The V gene is TRBV15, the J gene TRBJ2-3; TRBD2 agrees at 11 bases. Germline CDR1 is LNHNV and CDR2 is YYDKDF (reference sequence). V lost 0 bases and J lost 6; bases outside the gene matches: 8. CDR3 length: 17 amino acids. CDR3 sequence (DNA): TGTGCCACCAGCAGAGAGGTACTAGCGGGGGTTGGCGATACGCAGTATTTT. This encodes CATSREVLAGVGDTQYF.

This chain connects TRBV29-1 to TRBJ2-2, with D possibly TRBD1 on 5 matching bases. The V end was cut by 4 bases, the J end by 4 bases, with 13 bases between. Germline lookup yields CDR1 SQVTM and CDR2 ANQGSEA. The CDR3 is made up of 14 amino acids. This chain's CDR3 is CSVAAERGTGELFF. The CDR3 nucleotides are TGCAGCGTTGCCGCAGAAAGGGGCACCGGGGAGCTGTTTTTT.

The chain carries TRBV6-1 and TRBJ1-1; D possibly corresponds to TRBD1 (6 bases). The germline gives CDR1 MNHNS, CDR2 SASEGT. The CDR3 length is 16 residues. CDR3 nucleotide sequence: TGTACCATCCCTCCACAGGGTGAGAATGGGGACACTGAAGCTTTCTTT. Translation: CTIPPQGENGDTEAFF.

This chain links TRBV6-6 with TRBJ2-1; D is unresolved. This CDR3 has 16 residues. Trimming took 5 bases from V and 0 from J, leaving 14 bases between them. Looked up from germline, CDR1 is MNHNY and CDR2 is SVGAGI (reference sequence). The CDR3 DNA follows: TGTGCCAGCAGTCATATAGGGCCAAGCTCCTACAATGAGCAGTTCTTC. This sequence encodes CASSHIGPSSYNEQFF.

The V and J genes are TRBV5-1 and TRBJ1-2; TRBD1 might be the D (6 bases). The V gene's germline CDR1 is SGHRS and CDR2 YFSETQ. V lost 0 bases and J lost 6, with 15 bases in between. The CDR3 consists of 15 residues. The CDR3 DNA follows: TGCGCCAGCAGCTTGGATGGAGGGGGGTTCGATGGCTACACCTTC. Amino acid sequence: CASSLDGGGFDGYTF.

The chain links TRBV12-3 or TRBV12-4 to TRBJ1-2; 7 bases line up with TRBD1. V was clipped by 6 bases and J by 4 bases; unmatched bases: 11. The CDR3 is 15 amino acids. CDR3 loop: CASSQGGGFAYGYTF. The CDR3 region has the DNA TGTGCCAGCAGCCAGGGAGGGGGCTTTGCCTATGGCTACACCTTC.

This clonotype was seen a handful of times. The gene calls are TRBV5-5 and TRBJ2-1, with D tentatively TRBD1 (5 bases). Trimming cost V 1 base and J 4 bases, with 18 bases left between them. This CDR3 is 17 amino acids long. The germline CDR1 and CDR2 sequences are SGHKS and YYEKEE (reference sequence). The chain's CDR3 is CASSLKRGGRAYNEQFF. The CDR3 DNA reads as TGTGCCAGCAGCTTGAAAAGGGGCGGCAGGGCTTACAATGAGCAGTTCTTC.